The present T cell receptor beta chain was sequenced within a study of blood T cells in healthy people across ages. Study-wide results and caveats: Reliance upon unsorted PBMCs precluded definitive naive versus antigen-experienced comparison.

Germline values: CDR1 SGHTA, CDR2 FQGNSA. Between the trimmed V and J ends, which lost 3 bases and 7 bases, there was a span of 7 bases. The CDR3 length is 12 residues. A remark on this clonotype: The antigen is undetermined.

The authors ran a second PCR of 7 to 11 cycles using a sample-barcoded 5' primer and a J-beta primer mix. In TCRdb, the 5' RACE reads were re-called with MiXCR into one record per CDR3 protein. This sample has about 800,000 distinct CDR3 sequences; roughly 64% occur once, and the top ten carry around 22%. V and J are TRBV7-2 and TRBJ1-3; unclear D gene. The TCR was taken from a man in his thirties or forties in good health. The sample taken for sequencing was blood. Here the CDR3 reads CASSFLRNTIYF. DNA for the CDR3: TGTGCCAGCAGCTTTCTTCGGAACACCATATATTTT. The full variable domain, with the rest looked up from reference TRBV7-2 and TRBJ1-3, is GAGVSQSPSNKVTEKGKDVELRCDPISGHTALYWYRQSLGQGLEFLIYFQGNSAPDKSGLPSDRFSAERTGGSVSTLTIQRTQQEDSAVYLCASSFLRNTIYFGEGSWLTVV.